Here is one T cell receptor (beta chain) with its context. This clonotype has ten or more counts. The antigen this receptor binds is unknown. Base quality data are lacking; no much larger clone is found one base away. This sample is part of a study of regulatory T cells in long-lasting Graves disease (dated by TCRdb to the early 2020s). For the wider study: Antithyroid drugs had been taken for less than 3 months by newly diagnosed Graves' disease patients. Persistent Graves' disease patients were compared with newly diagnosed Graves' disease patients by peripheral blood TCR sequencing and RNA sequencing. The study was registered as a clinical trial and conducted in China. A total of 33 samples were covered by TCR sequencing, comprising roughly 13 persistent and approximately 20 newly diagnosed Graves' disease patients. General conclusions and limits of the study: Preferential use of TRBV28, TRBJ1-2 and TRBJ2-5 was observed in persistent disease, whereas TRBV20-1 and TRBJ2-1 were favored in newly diagnosed disease. Compared with newly diagnosed patients, persistent Graves' disease patients had lower TCR Shannon entropy and fewer highly expanded clones, which suggests clonal expansion. Sequencing and analysis were limited to the TCR beta chain. The authors acknowledged the small sample size as a limitation that may reduce accuracy. Peripheral blood alone was examined, since thyroid tissue, which constituted the primary lesion, could not be accessed. A larger number of public clonotypes was shared among persistent patients (fewer than 3,000) than among newly diagnosed patients (approximately 1,000).

This specimen's time point label, interpreted: newly diagnosed GD, antithyroid drugs for less than 3 months. RNA was extracted from PBMCs in TRIzol for both TCR sequencing and RNA sequencing. Graves' disease was diagnosed according to American Thyroid Association guidelines. Patients were recruited from an endocrinology department in Xi'an, China. Each patient gave roughly 8.4 milliliters of peripheral blood, collected in an EDTA anticoagulant tube. Ficoll Paque Plus density gradient separation was used to isolate PBMCs, and no further T cell sorting was done. An Agilent 2100 Bioanalyzer and agarose gel were used to check RNA quality, while a NanoDrop 2000 measured RNA concentration. The library was built by means of multiplex PCR. The sequencer was an Illumina HiSeq 4000. iRepertoire HTBI primers and Arm-PCR amplification of CDR3 regions were used to construct TCR beta libraries. Gel purification was performed on PCR products prior to sequencing. For the original study's pipeline: Gene usage analysis of CDR3 amino acid clonotypes relied on the 60 to 65 TRBV and 13 to 15 TRBJ segments identified across samples. Filtered high-quality paired reads were merged into contigs using COPE and FqMerger. BLAST was used to align contigs to the IMGT TRBV, TRBD and TRBJ reference genes, and CDR3 was defined following IMGT. Any clonotype with a frequency above 0.1% was classified as a highly expanded clone. Shannon entropy served as the measure of repertoire diversity, while the Gini coefficient captured V-J evenness. A clonotype was considered public if more than one individual shared it. TCRdb reanalyzed the raw reads on its own, using fastp at Q25 for trimming and MiXCR for clone calling, and kept in-frame beta chains. Rows merge per CDR3 protein into single entries with the most common DNA and genes. The V and J calls shown here were made by TCRdb, not taken from the authors' results. The sample table holds a few hundred thousand distinct CDR3 sequences, of which over 9.5% were seen once. Around 18% of the sample rests with the top ten.

V is reduced by 8 bases and J by 0 bases, leaving a spacing of 11 bases between them. From the cysteine through the phenylalanine, the CDR3 covers 14 amino acids. Left in the record is the CDR3 DNA by itself, 42 bases read in frame from the first base. Sequences SGHTA (CDR1) and FQGNSA (CDR2) are obtained from the germline V gene. This sample also appeared in a second study, on T cells in Graves' hyperthyroidism and ophthalmopathy. In that second paper, the authors write: Stable Graves' hyperthyroidism was defined as the absence of progression to ophthalmopathy over 18 months of follow-up. Hyperthyroidism patients were aged 18 to 65 years and newly diagnosed, with disease duration of less than 2 months. Any patient with an uncontrolled infection, another autoimmune disease, pregnancy or lactation was excluded. Clinical symptoms, serum thyroxine and TRAb, thyroid ultrasound, and orbital computed tomography formed the basis for the diagnoses. For the first round of RT-PCR on the TCR CDR3, the HTBI primer set was used together with the Qiagen OneStep RT-PCR kit. Most expanded thyroid clonotypes (frequency above 0.001) were also detected in blood, suggesting blood repertoires may reflect thyroid immune responses. In cross-validation, a model built on a 13 V-J signature told ophthalmopathy apart from stable hyperthyroidism with roughly 87% sensitivity and roughly 81% specificity, and in testing the same model reached 80%/75%. In validation, the model predicted progression to ophthalmopathy a median of about 6.8 months before onset, with roughly 70% sensitivity and roughly 73% specificity. TCR V-J signatures able to tell the groups apart were searched for in a discovery cohort of 95 or so patients, of whom more than 40 had Graves' ophthalmopathy and around 58 had stable Graves' hyperthyroidism. Prospective prediction of ophthalmopathy was tested in an independent validation cohort of some 19 hyperthyroidism patients and 15 to 17 patients who later progressed to ophthalmopathy. For training and testing, the roughly 97 patients in the discovery cohort were randomly divided in a 7:3 ratio. The study also compared thyroid tissue and blood T-cell repertoires from a handful of Graves' hyperthyroidism patients. After sampling, hyperthyroidism patients received methimazole starting at 30 mg daily, and ophthalmopathy patients received high-dose intravenous methylprednisolone. Libraries were constructed in a second round of multiplex PCR, after which size selection and purification were carried out. Sequencing of the libraries was done on an Illumina HiSeq2000 using paired-end 100 bp reads. SOAPnuke was used to process the raw data, with reads discarded if the reads contained adapters or uncalled bases, had a mean Phred below 15, or lacked an exact constant-primer or identifier match. COPE v1.2.5 was used to merge high-quality paired reads, and clonotypes were defined as unique nucleotide sequences. MiTCR v1.1 was used to align clonotypes to the IMGT TRBV, TRBD and TRBJ reference segments. The analysis included only V-J combinations with a frequency above 0.0001, which together covered roughly 99% of the repertoires. The TCS score was defined as F50 (clonal expansion) divided by E x V (chaos), with BLOSUM62-based TCRdist calculated between CDR3 peptides within each V-J. Welch's t-statistics and random forest reduced around 550 V-J features to 10 to 15, which were used in a naive Bayes classifier (R e1071). No statistical method was used to fix the sample size in advance, and group allocation was not hidden from the investigators. The paper describes TCR Vbeta CDR3 sequencing of 135 peripheral blood samples, made up of some 40 ophthalmopathy patients, approximately 76 hyperthyroidism patients and 17 progressor patients.

The material was peripheral blood mononuclear cells (PBMCs), obtained at new diagnosis, from a patient treated with antithyroid drugs. The V and J segments used are TRBV7-2 and TRBJ2-1; there is no confident call for the D gene. The receptor's source is a woman younger than 35 with Graves disease. Donor details come from another sample of the same person, matched by shared clones. The CDR3 is CASFIMDSYNEQFF. The sequenced DNA is TGTGCCAGCTTTATTATGGACTCCTACAATGAGCAGTTCTTC.